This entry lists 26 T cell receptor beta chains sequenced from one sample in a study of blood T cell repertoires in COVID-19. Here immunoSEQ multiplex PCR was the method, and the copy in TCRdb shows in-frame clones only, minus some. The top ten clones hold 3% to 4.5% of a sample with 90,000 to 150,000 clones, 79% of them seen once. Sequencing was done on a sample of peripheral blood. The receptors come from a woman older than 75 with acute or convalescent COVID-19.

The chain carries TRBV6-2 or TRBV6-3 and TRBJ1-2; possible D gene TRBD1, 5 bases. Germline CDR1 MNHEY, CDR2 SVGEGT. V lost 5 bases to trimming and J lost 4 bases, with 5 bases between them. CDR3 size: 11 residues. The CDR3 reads CASSDSYGYTF. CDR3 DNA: TGTGCCAGCAGTGACAGCTATGGCTACACCTTC.

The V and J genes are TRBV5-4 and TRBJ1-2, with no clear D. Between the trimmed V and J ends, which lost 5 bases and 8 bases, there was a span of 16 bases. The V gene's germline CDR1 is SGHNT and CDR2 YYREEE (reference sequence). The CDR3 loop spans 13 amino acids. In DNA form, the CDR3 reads TGTGCCAGCAGTTTTATCGGGGAAGAGGGCTACACCTTC. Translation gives CASSFIGEEGYTF.

CDR3 region: CASTGERGTEAFF. CDR3 nucleotides: TGTGCCAGCACAGGGGAACGGGGCACTGAAGCTTTCTTT. The chain is built from TRBV2 and TRBJ1-1, with a possible D match to TRBD1 (6 bases). The germline V gene has CDR1 SNHLY and CDR2 FYNNEI. This CDR3 has 13 amino acids. Trimming cost V 7 bases and J 4 bases, with 13 bases left between them.

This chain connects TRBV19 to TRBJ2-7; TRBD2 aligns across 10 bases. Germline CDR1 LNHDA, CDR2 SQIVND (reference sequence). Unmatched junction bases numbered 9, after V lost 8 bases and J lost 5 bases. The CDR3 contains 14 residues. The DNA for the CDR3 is TGTGCCAGTTCCAGCGGGAGGGCCGGCGACGAGCAGTACTTC. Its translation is CASSSGRAGDEQYF.

Here the CDR3 reads CASSLSGGGYSGTEAFF. CDR3 sequence (DNA): TGTGCCAGCAGCCTGTCAGGGGGCGGGTATTCGGGCACTGAAGCTTTCTTT. V usage is TRBV4-2 and J usage is TRBJ1-1; 8 bases fit TRBD1. V was clipped by 4 bases and J by 4 bases; unmatched bases: 14. CDR3 length equals 17 residues. Germline CDR1 and CDR2: LGHNA and YNFKEQ.

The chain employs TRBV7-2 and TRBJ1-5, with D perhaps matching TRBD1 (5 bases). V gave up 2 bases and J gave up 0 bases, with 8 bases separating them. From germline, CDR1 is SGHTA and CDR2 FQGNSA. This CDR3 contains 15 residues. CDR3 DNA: TGTGCCAGCAGCTTATGGGGCTATAGCAATCAGCCCCAGCATTTT. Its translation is CASSLWGYSNQPQHF.

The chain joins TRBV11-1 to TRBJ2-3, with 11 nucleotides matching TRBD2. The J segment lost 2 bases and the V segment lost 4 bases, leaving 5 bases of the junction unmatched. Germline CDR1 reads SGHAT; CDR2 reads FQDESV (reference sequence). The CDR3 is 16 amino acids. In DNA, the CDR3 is TGTGCCAGCAGCTCGGGACTAGCGGCGTCCACAGATACGCAGTATTTT. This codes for CASSSGLAASTDTQYF.

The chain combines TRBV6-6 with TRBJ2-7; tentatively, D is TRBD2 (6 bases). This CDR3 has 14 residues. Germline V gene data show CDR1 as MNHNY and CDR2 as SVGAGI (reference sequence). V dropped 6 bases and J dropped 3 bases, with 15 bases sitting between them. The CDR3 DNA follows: TGTGCCAGCAGCCGGGACTTCACGTACTACGAGCAGTACTTC. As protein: CASSRDFTYYEQYF.

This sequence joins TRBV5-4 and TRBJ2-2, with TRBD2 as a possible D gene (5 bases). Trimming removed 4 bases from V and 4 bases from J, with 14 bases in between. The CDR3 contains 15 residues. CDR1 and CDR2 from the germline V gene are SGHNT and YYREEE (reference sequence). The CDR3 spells CASSPERAGTGELFF. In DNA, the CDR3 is TGTGCCAGCAGCCCCGAAAGGGCGGGCACCGGGGAGCTGTTTTTT.

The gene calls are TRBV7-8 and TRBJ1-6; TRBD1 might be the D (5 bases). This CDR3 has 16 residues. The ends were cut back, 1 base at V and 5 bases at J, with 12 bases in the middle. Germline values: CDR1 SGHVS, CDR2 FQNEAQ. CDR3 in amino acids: CASSLVAGTHNSPLHF. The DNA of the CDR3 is TGTGCCAGCAGCTTAGTGGCCGGGACTCATAATTCACCCCTCCACTTT.

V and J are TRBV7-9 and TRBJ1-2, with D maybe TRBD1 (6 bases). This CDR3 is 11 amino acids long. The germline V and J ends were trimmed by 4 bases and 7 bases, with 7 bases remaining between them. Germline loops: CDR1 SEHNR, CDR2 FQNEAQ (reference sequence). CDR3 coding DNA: TGTGCCAGCAGCTCACAGGGTGGCTACACCTTC. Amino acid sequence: CASSSQGGYTF. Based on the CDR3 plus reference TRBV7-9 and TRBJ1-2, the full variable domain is DTGVSQNPRHKITKRGQNVTFRCDPISEHNRLYWYRQTLGQGPEFLTYFQNEAQLEKSRLLSDRFSAERPKGSFSTLEIQRTEQGDSAMYLCASSSQGGYTFGSGTRLTVV.

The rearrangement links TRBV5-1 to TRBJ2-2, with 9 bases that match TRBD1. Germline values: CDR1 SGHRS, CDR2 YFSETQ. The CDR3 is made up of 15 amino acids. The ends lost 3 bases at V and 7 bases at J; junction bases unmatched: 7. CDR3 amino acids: CASSSGTGRVGELFF. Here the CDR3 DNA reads TGCGCCAGCAGCTCAGGGACAGGGCGGGTCGGGGAGCTGTTTTTT.

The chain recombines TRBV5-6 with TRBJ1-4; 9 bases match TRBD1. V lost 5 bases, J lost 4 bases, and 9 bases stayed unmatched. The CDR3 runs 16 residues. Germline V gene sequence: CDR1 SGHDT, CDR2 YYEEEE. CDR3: CASSYDPGQGNEKLFF. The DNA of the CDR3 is TGTGCCAGCAGTTACGACCCGGGACAGGGTAATGAAAAACTGTTTTTT.

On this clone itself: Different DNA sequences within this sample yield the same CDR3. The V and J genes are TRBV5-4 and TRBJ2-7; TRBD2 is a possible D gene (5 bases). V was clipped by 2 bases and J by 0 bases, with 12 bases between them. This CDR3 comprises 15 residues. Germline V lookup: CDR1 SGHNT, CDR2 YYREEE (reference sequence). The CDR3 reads CASSLTSGSSYEQYF. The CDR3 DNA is TGTGCCAGCAGCTTAACCAGCGGAAGCTCCTACGAGCAGTACTTC.

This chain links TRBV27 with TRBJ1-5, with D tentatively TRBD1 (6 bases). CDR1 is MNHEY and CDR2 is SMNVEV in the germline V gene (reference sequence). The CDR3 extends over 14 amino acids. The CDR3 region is CAPKKGHSNQPQHF. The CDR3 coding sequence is TGTGCTCCCAAAAAGGGACATAGCAATCAGCCCCAGCATTTT.

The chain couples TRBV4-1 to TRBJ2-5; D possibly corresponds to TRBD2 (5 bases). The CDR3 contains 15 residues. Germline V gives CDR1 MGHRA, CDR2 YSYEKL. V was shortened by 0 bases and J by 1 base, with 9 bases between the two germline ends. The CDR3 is CASSQESGIQETQYF. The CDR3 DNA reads TGCGCCAGCAGCCAAGAATCGGGGATCCAAGAGACCCAGTACTTC.

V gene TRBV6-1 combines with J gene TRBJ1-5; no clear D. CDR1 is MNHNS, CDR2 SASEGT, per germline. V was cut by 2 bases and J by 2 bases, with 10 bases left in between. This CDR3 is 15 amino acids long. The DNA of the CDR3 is TGTGCCAGCAGTGAATTATTGGGCGGCAATCAGCCCCAGCATTTT. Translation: CASSELLGGNQPQHF.

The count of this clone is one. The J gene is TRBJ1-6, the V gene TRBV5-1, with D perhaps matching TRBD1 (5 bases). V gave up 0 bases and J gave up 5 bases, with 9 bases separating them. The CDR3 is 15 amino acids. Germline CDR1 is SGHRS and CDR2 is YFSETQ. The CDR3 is CASSLVTANNSPLHF. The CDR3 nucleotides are TGCGCCAGCAGCTTGGTGACAGCTAATAATTCACCCCTCCACTTT.

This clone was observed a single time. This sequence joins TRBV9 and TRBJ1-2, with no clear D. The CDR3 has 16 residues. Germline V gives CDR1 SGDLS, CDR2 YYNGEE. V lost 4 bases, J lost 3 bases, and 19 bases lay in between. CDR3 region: CASSPSRGQAHYGYTF. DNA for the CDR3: TGTGCCAGCAGCCCATCTCGAGGGCAGGCCCACTATGGCTACACCTTC.

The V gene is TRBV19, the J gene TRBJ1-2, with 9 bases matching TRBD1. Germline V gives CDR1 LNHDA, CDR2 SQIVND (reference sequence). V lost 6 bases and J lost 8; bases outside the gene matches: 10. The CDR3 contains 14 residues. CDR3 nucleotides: TGTGCCAGTAGCACGGGACAGGGACGTTGGGGCTACACCTTC. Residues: CASSTGQGRWGYTF.

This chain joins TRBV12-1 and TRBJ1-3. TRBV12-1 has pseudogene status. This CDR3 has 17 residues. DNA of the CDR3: TGTGCCAGCAGCTTTAAGGCCGTCGGGAGCTCTGGAAACACCATATATTTT. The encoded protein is CASSFKAVGSSGNTIYF.

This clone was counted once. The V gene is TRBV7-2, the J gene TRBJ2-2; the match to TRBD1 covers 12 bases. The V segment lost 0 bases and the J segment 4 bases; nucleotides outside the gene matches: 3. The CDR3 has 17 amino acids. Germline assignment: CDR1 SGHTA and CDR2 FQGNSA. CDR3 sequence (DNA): TGTGCCAGCAGCTTAGCTGGGACAGGGGGCGGCACCGGGGAGCTGTTTTTT. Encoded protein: CASSLAGTGGGTGELFF.

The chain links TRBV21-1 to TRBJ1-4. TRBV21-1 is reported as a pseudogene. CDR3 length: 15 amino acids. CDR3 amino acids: CASSKVGGAGEKLFF. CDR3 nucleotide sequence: TGTGCCAGCAGCAAAGTTGGGGGGGCAGGGGAAAAACTGTTTTTT.

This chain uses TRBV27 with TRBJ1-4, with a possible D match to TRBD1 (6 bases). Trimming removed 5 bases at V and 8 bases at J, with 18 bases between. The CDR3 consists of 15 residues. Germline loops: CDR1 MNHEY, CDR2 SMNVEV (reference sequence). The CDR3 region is CASSARQAGREKLFF. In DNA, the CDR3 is TGTGCCAGCAGTGCCCGACAGGCAGGTAGGGAAAAACTGTTTTTT.

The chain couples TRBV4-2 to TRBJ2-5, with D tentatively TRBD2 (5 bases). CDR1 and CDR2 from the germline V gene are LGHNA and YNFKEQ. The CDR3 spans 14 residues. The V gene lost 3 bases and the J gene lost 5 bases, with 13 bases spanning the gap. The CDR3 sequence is CASSQGRGPETQYF. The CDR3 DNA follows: TGTGCCAGCAGCCAGGGTAGAGGGCCCGAGACCCAGTACTTC.

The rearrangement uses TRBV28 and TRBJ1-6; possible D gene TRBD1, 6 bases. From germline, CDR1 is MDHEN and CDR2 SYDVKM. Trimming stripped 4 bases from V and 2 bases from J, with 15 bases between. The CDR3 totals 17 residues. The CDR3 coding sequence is TGTGCCAGCAGTTACCCACGGGGGGCTCCCTATAATTCACCCCTCCACTTT. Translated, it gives CASSYPRGAPYNSPLHF.